Listed below are T cell receptor beta chains from one sample, sequenced in a study of blood T cell repertoires in COVID-19. Method: immunoSEQ multiplex PCR; TCRdb's copy keeps in-frame clones and lacks some. The repertoire holds about 130,000 clones, with around 78% as singletons. The sample taken for sequencing was peripheral blood. All receptors derive from a human donor in a cohort sampled during active COVID-19. CDR3s include the opening cysteine and the closing phenylalanine or tryptophan. A D gene is named only where the DNA matches it firmly. Expanded clones are given a class, and other clones once, few, many or no size at all.

cdr3_nt cdr3_aa v_call d_call j_call clone_size
TGTGCCAGCAGTTACTCGATTACAGACCTGAACACTGAAGCTTTCTTT CASSYSITDLNTEAFF TRBV6-5 - TRBJ1-1 -
TGTGCCAGCAGCTTGTCGGTCATAGAGGCAGGGCCCTACGAGCAGTACTTC CASSLSVIEAGPYEQYF TRBV5-5 - TRBJ2-7 -
TGTGCCAGCAGCTTGGGGACAGCTAGCTCCTACGAGCAGTACTTC CASSLGTASSYEQYF TRBV11-2 TRBD1 TRBJ2-7 -
TGTGCCTGGACAGGGGCCAGGACTGAAGCTTTCTTT CAWTGARTEAFF TRBV30 - TRBJ1-1 -
TGTGCCAGCAGCCCCGGGGGGGGGAGCTCCTACAATGAGCAGTTCTTC CASSPGGGSSYNEQFF TRBV9 TRBD2 TRBJ2-1 -
TGTGCCAGCAGCCAAGGAGGGGAGACCCAGTACTTC CASSQGGETQYF TRBV3-1/TRBV3-2 - TRBJ2-5 once
TGCGCCAGCAGCTTGAGCGGGGGGGCCCCCGGGGAGCTGTTTTTT CASSLSGGAPGELFF TRBV5-1 TRBD2 TRBJ2-2 -
TGTGCCAGCAGTTTAAGACGGAGCTCCTACGAGCAGTACTTC CASSLRRSSYEQYF TRBV27 - TRBJ2-7 -
TGTGCCAGCAGCCAAGATAGGCGGGCCCTTAGGGATGAAAAACTGTTTTTT CASSQDRRALRDEKLFF TRBV4-2 - TRBJ1-4 -
TGCGCCAGCTACAATCAGCCCCAGCATTTT CASYNQPQHF TRBV10-2 - TRBJ1-5 -
TGTGCCAGCAGTCTCACAGGGGGCAATCAGCCCCAGCATTTT CASSLTGGNQPQHF TRBV6-5 TRBD1 TRBJ1-5 -
TGTGCCACCAGTGATGAGGGACAGGGGAATCTTATCGATGAGCAGTTCTTC CATSDEGQGNLIDEQFF TRBV24-1 TRBD1 TRBJ2-1 -
TGTGCCAGCAGCTTGTTTGACAGGCCCAATCAGCCCCAGCATTTT CASSLFDRPNQPQHF TRBV5-4 - TRBJ1-5 few
TGTGCCAGCAGCCTAGGGGTCGTTAACACTGAAGCTTTCTTT CASSLGVVNTEAFF TRBV3-1/TRBV3-2 - TRBJ1-1 -
TGTGCCAGCAGTTCAGGGGTCTATGGCTACACCTTC CASSSGVYGYTF TRBV13 - TRBJ1-2 -
TGTGCCAGCAGCGTCGGACAGGGGGCAGACTACGAGCAGTACTTC CASSVGQGADYEQYF TRBV7-9 TRBD1 TRBJ2-7 once
TGTGCCAGCAGCCTAGGCGGTGGTTTTGGAACTGAAGCTTTCTTT CASSLGGGFGTEAFF TRBV6-5 - TRBJ1-1 -
TGTGCCTACTCAGGGGACTATGGCTACACCTTC CAYSGDYGYTF TRBV30 - TRBJ1-2 -
TGTGCCAGCAGTGAGTTGGCGGGGAGATACAATGAGCAGTTCTTC CASSELAGRYNEQFF TRBV25-1 - TRBJ2-1 many
TGTGCCAGCAGCCCTTCTTCAGGACTAGCCGGAGAGACCCAGTACTTC CASSPSSGLAGETQYF TRBV3-1/TRBV3-2 TRBD2 TRBJ2-5 -
TGTGCCAGCAGGCCTCCCGGGACAGGGGATGGCTACACCTTC CASRPPGTGDGYTF TRBV5-4 TRBD1 TRBJ1-2 -
TGTGCCAGCAGCTTACCAGGGACAGGAAACACCATATATTTT CASSLPGTGNTIYF TRBV11-2 - TRBJ1-3 -
TGTGCCAGCAGCTTGGTAGGAGACTATGGCTACACCTTC CASSLVGDYGYTF TRBV5-4 - TRBJ1-2 -
TGTGCCAGCAGCCCCGGGAGGGGGAGTAGCCCCTCGGAGACCCAGTACTTC CASSPGRGSSPSETQYF TRBV14 TRBD2 TRBJ2-5 few
TGTGCCAGCAGCCCGCAGGGCGCTGATGCTTTCTTT CASSPQGADAFF TRBV14 - TRBJ1-1 -
TGTGCCAGCAGTTTCGGGGGGGCTCGGGAGACCCAGTACTTC CASSFGGARETQYF TRBV28 TRBD2 TRBJ2-5 -
TGTGCCAGCAGCCCCACAGGGCGCTCTCGGGGGTACTTC CASSPTGRSRGYF TRBV7-2 - TRBJ2-7 -
TGTGCCAGCAGCTTAGCGACGGGGGGGCAAGGTGAGCAGTTCTTC CASSLATGGQGEQFF TRBV7-6 TRBD2 TRBJ2-1 -
TGTGCCAGCAGTTTCCCGCGGGCCCCCTACAATGAGCAGTTCTTC CASSFPRAPYNEQFF TRBV6-5 - TRBJ2-1 -
TGTGCCAGCAGTCGTCCCGGGACAGGGGAAGAGACCCAGTACTTC CASSRPGTGEETQYF TRBV6-5 TRBD1 TRBJ2-5 -
TGCAGCGCTCCGTCGGGCTCTGGGGCCAACGTCCTGACTTTC CSAPSGSGANVLTF TRBV29-1 - TRBJ2-6 -
TGCGCCAGCTCAACTCAGCGGGGGGCCGGGGGTAATGAGCAGTTCTTC CASSTQRGAGGNEQFF TRBV5-1 TRBD2 TRBJ2-1 -